This TCR beta chain originates from a study of technical replicates of blood from several donors. The assay was immunoSEQ multiplex PCR, and TCRdb's table has in-frame clones only and misses some. The table shows more than 75,000 clones, with 90% to 95% occurring only once. CDR3 length: 14 residues. Germline CDR1 and CDR2: SGHKS and YYEKEE (reference sequence). The V segment lost 0 bases and the J segment 5 bases; nucleotides outside the gene matches: 4. Sequenced input: T cells isolated from PBMCs. This chain links TRBV5-5 with TRBJ1-2; 7 bases line up with TRBD1. This clonotype was obtained from a human donor in good health. The CDR3 DNA reads as TGTGCCAGCAGCTTGGCCACAGGGGAATATGGCTACACCTTC. Residues: CASSLATGEYGYTF.